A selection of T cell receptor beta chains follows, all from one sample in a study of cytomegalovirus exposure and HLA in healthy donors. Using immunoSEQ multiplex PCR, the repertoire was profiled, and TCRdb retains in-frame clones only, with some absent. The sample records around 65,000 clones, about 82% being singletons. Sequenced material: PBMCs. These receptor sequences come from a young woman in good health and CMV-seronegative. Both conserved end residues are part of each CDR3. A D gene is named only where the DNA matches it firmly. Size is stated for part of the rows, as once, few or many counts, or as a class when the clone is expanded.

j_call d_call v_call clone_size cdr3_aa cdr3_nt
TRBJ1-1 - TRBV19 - CASRTGNTEAFF TGTGCCAGTAGAACCGGGAACACTGAAGCTTTCTTT
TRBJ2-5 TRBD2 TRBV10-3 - CAINGPGGQETQYF TGTGCCATCAACGGACCGGGGGGTCAAGAGACCCAGTACTTC
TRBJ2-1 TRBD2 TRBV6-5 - CASSYRTSGGNEQFF TGTGCCAGCAGTTACAGGACTAGCGGGGGAAATGAGCAGTTCTTC
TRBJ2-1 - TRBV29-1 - CSVEKTGSSYNEQFF TGCAGCGTTGAAAAAACAGGGAGCTCCTACAATGAGCAGTTCTTC
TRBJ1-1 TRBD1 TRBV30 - CAWKFRDRGQTEAFF TGTGCCTGGAAATTCCGGGACAGGGGGCAAACTGAAGCTTTCTTT
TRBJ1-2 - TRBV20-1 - CSASSLYGYTF TGCAGTGCTAGCAGTCTGTATGGCTACACCTTC
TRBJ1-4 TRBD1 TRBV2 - CASSVDRVAEKLFF TGTGCCAGCAGCGTCGACAGGGTGGCAGAAAAACTGTTTTTT
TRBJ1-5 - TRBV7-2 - CASSYQGGNQPQHF TGTGCCAGCAGCTACCAGGGTGGCAATCAGCCCCAGCATTTT
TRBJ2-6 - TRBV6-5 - CASSYFRVGGANVLTF TGTGCCAGCAGTTATTTCAGGGTGGGTGGGGCCAACGTCCTGACTTTC
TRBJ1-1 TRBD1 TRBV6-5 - CASRQGSRTEAFF TGTGCCAGCAGACAGGGGTCGAGGACTGAAGCTTTCTTT
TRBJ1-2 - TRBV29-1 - CSVEGGYGYTF TGCAGCGTTGAGGGGGGCTATGGCTACACCTTC
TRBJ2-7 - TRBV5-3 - CARSFLGPIYEQYF TGTGCCAGAAGCTTCCTGGGGCCGATTTACGAGCAGTACTTC
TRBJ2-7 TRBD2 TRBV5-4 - CASSLALAGRRTYEQYF TGTGCCAGCAGCTTGGCCCTAGCGGGAAGACGCACCTACGAGCAGTACTTC
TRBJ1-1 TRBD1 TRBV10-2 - CASSLTGGKMNTEAFF TGCGCCAGCAGCCTGACAGGGGGGAAAATGAACACTGAAGCTTTCTTT
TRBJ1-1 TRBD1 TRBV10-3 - CAISDRTGLNTEAFF TGTGCCATCAGTGACCGGACAGGGTTGAACACTGAAGCTTTCTTT
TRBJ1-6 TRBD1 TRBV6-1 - CASNLGQVNSPLHF TGTGCCAGCAATCTGGGACAGGTGAATTCACCCCTCCACTTT
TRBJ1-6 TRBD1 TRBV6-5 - CASSLTGSSYNSPLHF TGTGCCAGCAGTTTGACAGGGAGCTCCTATAATTCACCCCTCCACTTT
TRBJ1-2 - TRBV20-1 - CSAGSYGYTF TGCAGTGCCGGGAGCTATGGCTACACCTTC
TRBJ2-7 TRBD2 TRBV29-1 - CSFSGLAGGKGIYEQYF TGCAGCTTCTCGGGACTAGCGGGAGGAAAGGGGATCTACGAGCAGTACTTC
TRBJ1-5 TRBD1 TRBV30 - CAWGQDNQPQHF TGTGCCTGGGGACAGGACAATCAGCCCCAGCATTTT
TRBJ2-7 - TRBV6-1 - CASRETASSYEQYF TGTGCCAGCAGAGAGACTGCAAGCTCCTACGAGCAGTACTTC
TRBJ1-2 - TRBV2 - CASRAFSGQDYGYTF TGTGCCAGCAGGGCCTTCTCGGGACAAGACTATGGCTACACCTTC
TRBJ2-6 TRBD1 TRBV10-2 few CASSVDRASGANVLTF TGCGCCAGCAGTGTTGACAGGGCCTCTGGGGCCAACGTCCTGACTTTC
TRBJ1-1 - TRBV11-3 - CASSMAGGSTEAFF TGTGCCAGCAGCATGGCGGGAGGGAGCACTGAAGCTTTCTTT
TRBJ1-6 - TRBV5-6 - CASSLGQDHSPLHF TGTGCCAGCAGCTTGGGACAGGATCATTCACCCCTCCACTTT
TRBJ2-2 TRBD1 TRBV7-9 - CASSSTGPGELFF TGTGCCAGCAGCTCGACAGGGCCCGGGGAGCTGTTTTTT